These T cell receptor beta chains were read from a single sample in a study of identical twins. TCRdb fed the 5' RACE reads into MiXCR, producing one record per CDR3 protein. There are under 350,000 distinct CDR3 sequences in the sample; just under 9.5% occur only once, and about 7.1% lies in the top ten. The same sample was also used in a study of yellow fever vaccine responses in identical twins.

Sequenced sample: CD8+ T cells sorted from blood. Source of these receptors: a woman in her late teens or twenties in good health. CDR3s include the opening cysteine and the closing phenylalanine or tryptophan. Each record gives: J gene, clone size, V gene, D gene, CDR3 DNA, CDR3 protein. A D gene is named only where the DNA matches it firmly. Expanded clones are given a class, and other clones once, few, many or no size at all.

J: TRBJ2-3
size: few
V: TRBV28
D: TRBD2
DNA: TGTGCCAGCAGACATAGCGGGAGGGGAGATACGCAGTATTTT
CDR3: CASRHSGRGDTQYF

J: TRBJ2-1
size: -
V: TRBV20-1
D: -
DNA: TGCAGTGCTTCCCGTCTTCAAGAACTGGAAAATGAGCAGTTCTTC
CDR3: CSASRLQELENEQFF

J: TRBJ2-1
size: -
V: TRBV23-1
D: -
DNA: TGCGCCAGCAGTCCCGAGCTAGACTCGCTAACGCCGTTCTTC
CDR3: CASSPELDSLTPFF

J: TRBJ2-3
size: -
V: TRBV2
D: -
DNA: TGTGCCAGCAGTGAGATAGCGAACTCTAGCACAGATACGCAGTATTTT
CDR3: CASSEIANSSTDTQYF

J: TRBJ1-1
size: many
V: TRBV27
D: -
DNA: TGTGCCAGCAGCCTGGTAGAGGGAGGCACTGAAGCTTTCTTT
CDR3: CASSLVEGGTEAFF

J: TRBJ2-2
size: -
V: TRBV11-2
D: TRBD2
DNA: TGTGCCAGCAGCCCGTTCGCGGGGGGCCTGAACACCGGGGAGCTGTTTTTT
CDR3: CASSPFAGGLNTGELFF

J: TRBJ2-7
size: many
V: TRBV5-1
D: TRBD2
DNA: TGCGCCAGCAGCTTCGGCGGGAGCGAGCAGTACTTC
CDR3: CASSFGGSEQYF

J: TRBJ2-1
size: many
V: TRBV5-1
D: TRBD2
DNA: TGCGCCAGCAGCCCGGGGGGTGGGCCCCCAATCATCTACAATGAGCAGTTCTTC
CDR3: CASSPGGGPPIIYNEQFF

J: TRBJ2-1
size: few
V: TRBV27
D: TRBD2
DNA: TGTGCCAGCAGTTCGCCGGGACTAGCGGGAGACAATGAGCAGTTCTTC
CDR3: CASSSPGLAGDNEQFF

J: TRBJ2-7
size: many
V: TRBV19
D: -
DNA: TGTGCCAGTAAACCCCGAGAGTATACCTACGAGCAGTACTTC
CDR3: CASKPREYTYEQYF

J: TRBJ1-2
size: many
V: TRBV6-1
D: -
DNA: TGTGCCAGCAGTCCATTTGAGGGGGGCTATGGCTACACCTTC
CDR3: CASSPFEGGYGYTF

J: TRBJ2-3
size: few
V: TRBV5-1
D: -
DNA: TGCGCCAGCAGTAAACGCCCTGGCCTGGAGACAGCAGATACGCAGTATTTT
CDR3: CASSKRPGLETADTQYF

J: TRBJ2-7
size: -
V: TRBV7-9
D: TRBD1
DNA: TGTGCCAGCAGAACTACCCGGGACAGCTACTACGAGCAGTACTTC
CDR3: CASRTTRDSYYEQYF

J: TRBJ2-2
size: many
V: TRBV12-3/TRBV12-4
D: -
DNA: TGTGCCAGCAGTTTCGAAGGGTACGGCGGGGAGCTGTTTTTT
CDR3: CASSFEGYGGELFF